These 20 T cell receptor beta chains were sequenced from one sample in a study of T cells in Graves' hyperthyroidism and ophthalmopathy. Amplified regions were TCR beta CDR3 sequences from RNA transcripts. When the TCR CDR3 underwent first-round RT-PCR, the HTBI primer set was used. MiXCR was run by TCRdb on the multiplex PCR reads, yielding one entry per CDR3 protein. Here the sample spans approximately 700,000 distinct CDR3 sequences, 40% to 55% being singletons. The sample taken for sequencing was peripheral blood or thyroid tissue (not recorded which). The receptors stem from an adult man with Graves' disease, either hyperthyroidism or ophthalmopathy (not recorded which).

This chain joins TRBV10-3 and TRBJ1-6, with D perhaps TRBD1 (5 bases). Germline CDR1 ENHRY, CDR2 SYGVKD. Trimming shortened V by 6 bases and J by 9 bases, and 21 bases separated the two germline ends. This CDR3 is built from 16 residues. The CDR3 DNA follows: TGTGCCATCAGGCCCGGGACCGGAATCGGCGGTTCACCCCTCCACTTT. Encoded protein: CAIRPGTGIGGSPLHF.

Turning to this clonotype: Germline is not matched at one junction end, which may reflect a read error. In DNA form, the CDR3 reads TGCGCCAGCAGCTTTGGACAGGGAGTGGCTGAAGCTTTCTTT. This codes for CASSFGQGVAEAFF. The rearrangement links TRBV7-9 to TRBJ1-1, with 8 bases matching TRBD1. The CDR3 has 14 amino acids. The germline CDR1 and CDR2 sequences are SEHNR and FQNEAQ (reference sequence).

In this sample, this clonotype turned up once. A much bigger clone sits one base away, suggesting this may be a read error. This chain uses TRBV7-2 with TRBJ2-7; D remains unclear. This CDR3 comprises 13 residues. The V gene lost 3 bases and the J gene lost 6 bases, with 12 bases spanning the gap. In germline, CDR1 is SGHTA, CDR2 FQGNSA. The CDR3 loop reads CASSLGHYGEQYF. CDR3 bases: TGTGCCAGCAGCTTGGGTCACTACGGCGAGCAGTACTTC.

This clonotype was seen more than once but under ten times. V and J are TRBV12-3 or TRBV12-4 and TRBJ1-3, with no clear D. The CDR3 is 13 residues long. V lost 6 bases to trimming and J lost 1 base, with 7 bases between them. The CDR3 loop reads CASSAKSGNTIYF. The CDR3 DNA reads TGTGCCAGCAGCGCTAAATCTGGAAACACCATATATTTT.

Here the CDR3 DNA reads TGCAGCAGTTTAGGGCGGGAGAGCGGGCGTTACGAGCAGTACTTC. Its translation is CSSLGRESGRYEQYF. The chain employs TRBV29-1 and TRBJ2-7; TRBD2 aligns across 7 bases. In germline, CDR1 is SQVTM, CDR2 ANQGSEA. The CDR3 runs 15 residues. Unmatched junction bases numbered 17, after V lost 8 bases and J lost 4 bases.

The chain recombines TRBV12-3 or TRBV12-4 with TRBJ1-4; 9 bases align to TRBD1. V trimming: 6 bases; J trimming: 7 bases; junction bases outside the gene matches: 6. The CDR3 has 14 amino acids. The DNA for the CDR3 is TGTGCCAGCAGCCCAGACAGGGGGTTTGAAAAACTGTTTTTT. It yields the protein CASSPDRGFEKLFF.

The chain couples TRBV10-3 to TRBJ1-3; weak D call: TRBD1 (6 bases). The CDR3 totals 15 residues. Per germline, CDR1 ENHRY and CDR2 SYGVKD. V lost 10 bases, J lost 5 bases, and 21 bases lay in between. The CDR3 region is CASRPSGDTRNTIYF. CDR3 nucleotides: TGTGCCAGCAGACCATCAGGGGACACGAGAAACACCATATATTTT.

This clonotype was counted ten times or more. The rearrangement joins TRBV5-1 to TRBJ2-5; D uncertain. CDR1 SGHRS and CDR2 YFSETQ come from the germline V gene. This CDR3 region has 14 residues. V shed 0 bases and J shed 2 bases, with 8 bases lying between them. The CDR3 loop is CASSLEPRQETQYF. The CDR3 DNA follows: TGCGCCAGCAGCTTGGAACCCCGGCAAGAGACCCAGTACTTC.

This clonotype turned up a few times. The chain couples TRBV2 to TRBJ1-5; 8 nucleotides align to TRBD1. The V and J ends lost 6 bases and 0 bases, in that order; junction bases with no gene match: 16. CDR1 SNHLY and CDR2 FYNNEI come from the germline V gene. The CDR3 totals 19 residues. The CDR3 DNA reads TGTGCCAGCAGGCCGGGACAGGCTGCAGATATTATTAGCAATCAGCCCCAGCATTTT. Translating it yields CASRPGQAADIISNQPQHF. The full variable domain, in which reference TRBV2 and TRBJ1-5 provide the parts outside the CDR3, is EPEVTQTPSHQVTQMGQEVILRCVPISNHLYFYWYRQILGQKVEFLVSFYNNEISEKSEIFDDQFSVERPDGSNFTLKIRSTKLEDSAMYFCASRPGQAADIISNQPQHFGDGTRLSIL.

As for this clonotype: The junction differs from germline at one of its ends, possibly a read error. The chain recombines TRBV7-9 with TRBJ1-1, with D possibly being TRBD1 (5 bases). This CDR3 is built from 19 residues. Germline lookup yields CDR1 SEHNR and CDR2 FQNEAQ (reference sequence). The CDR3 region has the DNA TGTACCAGCAGCCAAGAGGTCGTCTTTAATGGGGGGAGGGACACTGAAGCTTTCTTT. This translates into CTSSQEVVFNGGRDTEAFF.

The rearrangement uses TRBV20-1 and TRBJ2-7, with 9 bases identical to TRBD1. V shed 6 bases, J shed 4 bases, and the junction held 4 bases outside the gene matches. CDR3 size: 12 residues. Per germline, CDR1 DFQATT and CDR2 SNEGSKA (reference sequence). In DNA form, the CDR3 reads TGCAGTGCAGCGACAGGGGGTTACGAGCAGTACTTC. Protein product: CSAATGGYEQYF.

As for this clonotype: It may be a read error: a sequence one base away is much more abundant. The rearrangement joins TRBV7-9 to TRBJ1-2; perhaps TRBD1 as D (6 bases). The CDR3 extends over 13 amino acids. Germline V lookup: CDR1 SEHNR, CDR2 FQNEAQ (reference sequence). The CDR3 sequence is CAISLAGAHGYTF. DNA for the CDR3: TGTGCCATCAGCTTAGCGGGGGCTCATGGCTACACCTTC. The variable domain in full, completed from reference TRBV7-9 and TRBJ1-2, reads DTGVSQNPRHKITKRGQNVTFRCDPISEHNRLYWYRQTLGQGPEFLTYFQNEAQLEKSRLLSDRFSAERPKGSFSTLEIQRTEQGDSAMYLCAISLAGAHGYTFGSGTRLTVV.

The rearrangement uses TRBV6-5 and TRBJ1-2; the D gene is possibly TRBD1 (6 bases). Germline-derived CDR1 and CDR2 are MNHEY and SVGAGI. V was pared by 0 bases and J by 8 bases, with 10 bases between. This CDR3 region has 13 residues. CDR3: CASSYSSQGGYTF. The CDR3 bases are TGTGCCAGCAGTTACTCGTCCCAGGGGGGCTACACCTTC.

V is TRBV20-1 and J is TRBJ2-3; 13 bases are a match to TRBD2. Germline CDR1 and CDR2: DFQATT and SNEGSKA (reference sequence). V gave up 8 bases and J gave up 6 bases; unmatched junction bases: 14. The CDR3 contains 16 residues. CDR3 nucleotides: TGCAGTACATCCTCAGGGACTAGCGGGATGGCGGATACGCAGTATTTT. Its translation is CSTSSGTSGMADTQYF.

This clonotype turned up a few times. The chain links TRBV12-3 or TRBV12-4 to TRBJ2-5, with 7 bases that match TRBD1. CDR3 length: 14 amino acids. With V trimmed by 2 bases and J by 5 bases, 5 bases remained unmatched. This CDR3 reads CASSLKGARETQYF. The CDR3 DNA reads TGTGCCAGCAGTTTAAAGGGGGCGCGGGAGACCCAGTACTTC.

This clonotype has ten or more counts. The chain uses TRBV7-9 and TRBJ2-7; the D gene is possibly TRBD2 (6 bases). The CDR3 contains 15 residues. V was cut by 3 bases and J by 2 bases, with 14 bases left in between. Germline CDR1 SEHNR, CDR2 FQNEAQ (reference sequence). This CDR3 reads CASSFGGANPYEQYF. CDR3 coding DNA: TGTGCCAGCAGCTTCGGAGGGGCCAACCCCTACGAGCAGTACTTC.

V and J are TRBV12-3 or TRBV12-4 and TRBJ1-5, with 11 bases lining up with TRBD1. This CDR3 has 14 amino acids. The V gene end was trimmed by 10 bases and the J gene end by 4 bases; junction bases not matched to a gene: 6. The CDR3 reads CAIRGQGANQPQHF. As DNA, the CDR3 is TGTGCCATCAGAGGACAGGGGGCAAATCAGCCCCAGCATTTT.

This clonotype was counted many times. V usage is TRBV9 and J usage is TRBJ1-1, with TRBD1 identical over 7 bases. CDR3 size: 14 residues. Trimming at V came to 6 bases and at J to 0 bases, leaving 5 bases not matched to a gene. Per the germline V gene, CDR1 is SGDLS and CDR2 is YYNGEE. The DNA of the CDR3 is TGTGCCAGCACCCAGGGACAGCTGAACACTGAAGCTTTCTTT. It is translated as CASTQGQLNTEAFF. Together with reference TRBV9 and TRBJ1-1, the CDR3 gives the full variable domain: DSGVTQTPKHLITATGQRVTLRCSPRSGDLSVYWYQQSLDQGLQFLIQYYNGEERAKGNILERFSAQQFPDLHSELNLSSLELGDSALYFCASTQGQLNTEAFFGQGTRLTVV.

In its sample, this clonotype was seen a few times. The CDR3 spells CASSEVGVKETQYF. The DNA of the CDR3 is TGTGCCAGCAGTGAAGTAGGCGTCAAAGAGACCCAGTACTTC. The chain combines TRBV6-6 with TRBJ2-5, with no clear D. The CDR3 is 14 amino acids. The germline V gene encodes CDR1 MNHNY and CDR2 SVGAGI (reference sequence). Trimming took 5 bases from V and 3 from J, leaving 13 bases between them.

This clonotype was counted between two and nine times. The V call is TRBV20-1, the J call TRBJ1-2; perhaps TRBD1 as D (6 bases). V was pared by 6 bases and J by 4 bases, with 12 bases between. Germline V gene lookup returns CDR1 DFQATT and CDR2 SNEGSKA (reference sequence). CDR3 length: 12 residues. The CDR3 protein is CSAEGVSYGYTF. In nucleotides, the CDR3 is TGCAGTGCAGAGGGGGTTTCCTATGGCTACACCTTC.